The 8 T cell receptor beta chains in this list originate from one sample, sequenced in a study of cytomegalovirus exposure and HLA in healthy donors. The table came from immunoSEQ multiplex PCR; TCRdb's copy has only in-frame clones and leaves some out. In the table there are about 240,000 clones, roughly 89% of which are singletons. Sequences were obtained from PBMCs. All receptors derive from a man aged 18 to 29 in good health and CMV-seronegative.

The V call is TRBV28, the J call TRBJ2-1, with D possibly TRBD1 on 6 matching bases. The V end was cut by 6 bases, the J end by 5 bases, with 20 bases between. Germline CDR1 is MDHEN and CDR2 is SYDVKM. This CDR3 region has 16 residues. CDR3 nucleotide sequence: TGTGCCAGCAGCCCGAGGGCTGGCAGGGGACACAATGAGCAGTTCTTC. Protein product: CASSPRAGRGHNEQFF. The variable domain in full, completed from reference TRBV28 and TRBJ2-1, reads DVKVTQSSRYLVKRTGEKVFLECVQDMDHENMFWYRQDPGLGLRLIYFSYDVKMKEKGDIPEGYSVSREKKERFSLILESASTNQTSMYLCASSPRAGRGHNEQFFGPGTRLTVL.

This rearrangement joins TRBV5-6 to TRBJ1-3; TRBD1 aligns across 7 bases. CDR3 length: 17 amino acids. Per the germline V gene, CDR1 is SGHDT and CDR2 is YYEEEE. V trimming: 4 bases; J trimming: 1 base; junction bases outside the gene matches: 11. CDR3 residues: CASSPPTGLGSGNTIYF. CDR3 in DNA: TGTGCCAGCAGCCCACCGACAGGGTTGGGATCTGGAAACACCATATATTTT.

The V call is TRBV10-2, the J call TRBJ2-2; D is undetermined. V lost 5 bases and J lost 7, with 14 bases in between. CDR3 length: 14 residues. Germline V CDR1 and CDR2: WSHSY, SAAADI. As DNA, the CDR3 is TGCGCCAGCAGTCCCCTACTTGCTGGCGGGGAGCTGTTTTTT. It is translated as CASSPLLAGGELFF.

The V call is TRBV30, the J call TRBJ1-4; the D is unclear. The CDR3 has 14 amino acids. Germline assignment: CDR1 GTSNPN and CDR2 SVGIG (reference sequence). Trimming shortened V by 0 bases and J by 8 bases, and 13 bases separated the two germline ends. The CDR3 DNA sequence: TGTGCCTGGAGTGTACGGCCAGGAGGGGAAAAACTGTTTTTT. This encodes CAWSVRPGGEKLFF.

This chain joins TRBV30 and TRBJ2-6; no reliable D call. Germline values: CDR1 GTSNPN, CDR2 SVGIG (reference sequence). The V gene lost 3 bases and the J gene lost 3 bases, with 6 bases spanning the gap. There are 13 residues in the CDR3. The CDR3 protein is CAWRSGGANVLTF. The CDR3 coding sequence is TGTGCCTGGAGATCGGGTGGGGCCAACGTCCTGACTTTC.

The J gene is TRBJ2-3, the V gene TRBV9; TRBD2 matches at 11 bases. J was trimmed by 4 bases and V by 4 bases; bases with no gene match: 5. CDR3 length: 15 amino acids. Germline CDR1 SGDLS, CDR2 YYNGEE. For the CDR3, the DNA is TGTGCCAGCAGCATTAGCGGGAGGGCCGCAGATACGCAGTATTTT. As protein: CASSISGRAADTQYF.

CDR3 protein: CASSSSGGETQYF. The CDR3 DNA sequence: TGTGCCAGCTCATCATCCGGAGGAGAGACCCAGTACTTC. The V and J genes are TRBV18 and TRBJ2-5; perhaps TRBD2 as D (5 bases). Germline CDR1 reads KGHSH; CDR2 reads LQKENI. CDR3 size: 13 residues. The ends were cut back, 5 bases at V and 4 bases at J, with 11 bases in the middle.

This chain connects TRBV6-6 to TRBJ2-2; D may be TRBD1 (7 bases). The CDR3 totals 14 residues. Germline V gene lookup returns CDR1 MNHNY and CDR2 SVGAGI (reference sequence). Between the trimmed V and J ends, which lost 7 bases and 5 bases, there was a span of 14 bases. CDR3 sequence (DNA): TGTGCCAGCATCTGGCAGGGGGGAACCGGGGAGCTGTTTTTT. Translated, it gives CASIWQGGTGELFF.